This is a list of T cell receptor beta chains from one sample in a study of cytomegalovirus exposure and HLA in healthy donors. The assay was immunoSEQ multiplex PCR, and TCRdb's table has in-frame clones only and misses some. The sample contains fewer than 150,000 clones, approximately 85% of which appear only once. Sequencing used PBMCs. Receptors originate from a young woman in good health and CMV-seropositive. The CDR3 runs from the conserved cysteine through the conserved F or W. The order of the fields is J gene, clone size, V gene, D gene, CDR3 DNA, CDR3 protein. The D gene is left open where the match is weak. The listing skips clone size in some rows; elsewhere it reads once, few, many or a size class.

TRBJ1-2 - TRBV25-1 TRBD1 TGTGCCAGCAGGGGTGACAGGGGGAACTATGGCTACACCTTC CASRGDRGNYGYTF
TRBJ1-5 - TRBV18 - TGTGCCAGCTCACGGTCGAGGGAAGGGCAGCCCCAGCATTTT CASSRSREGQPQHF
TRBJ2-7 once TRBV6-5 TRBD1 TGTGCCAGCGGTCGACAGGGGGTCTACGAGCAGTACTTC CASGRQGVYEQYF
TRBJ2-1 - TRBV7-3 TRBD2 TGTGCCAGCAGCTTGCGGGAGGGCTCCTACAATGAGCAGTTCTTC CASSLREGSYNEQFF
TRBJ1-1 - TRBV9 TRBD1 TGTGCCAGCAGCGTAATGACAGGGATTGAAGCTTTCTTT CASSVMTGIEAFF
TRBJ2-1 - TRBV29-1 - TGCAGCGTTGAAAAGCCCAATTCTTACAATGAGCAGTTCTTC CSVEKPNSYNEQFF
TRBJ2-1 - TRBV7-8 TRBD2 TGTGCCAGCAGCTCGATCGGGGGGGGCTCTTACAATGAGCAGTTCTTC CASSSIGGGSYNEQFF
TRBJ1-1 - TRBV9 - TGTGCCAGCAGCCTCTACGACGGCGGGGTCACTGAAGCTTTCTTT CASSLYDGGVTEAFF
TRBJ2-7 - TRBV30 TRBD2 TGTGCCTGGACTAGCGGATCCTACGAGCAGTACTTC CAWTSGSYEQYF
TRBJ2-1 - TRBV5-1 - TGCGCCAGCAGCTGGGTGTCGGGTTCTGATGAGCAGTTCTTC CASSWVSGSDEQFF
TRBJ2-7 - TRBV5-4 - TGTGCCAGCAGCTTCCACTACGAGCAGTACTTC CASSFHYEQYF
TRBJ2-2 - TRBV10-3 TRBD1 TGTGCCTTGGGACAGGGTAACACCGGGGAGCTGTTTTTT CALGQGNTGELFF
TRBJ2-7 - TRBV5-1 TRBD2 TGCGCCAGCAGCCTGGTGGTAAGCGGGGGCTCACCCTACGAGCAGTACTTC CASSLVVSGGSPYEQYF
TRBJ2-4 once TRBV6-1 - TGTGCCAGCAGGGGGCAGGGAGCCAAAAACATTCAGTACTTC CASRGQGAKNIQYF
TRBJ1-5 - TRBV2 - TGTGCCAGCAGTGAAGCGCGGGGCAGCAATCAGCCCCAGCATTTT CASSEARGSNQPQHF
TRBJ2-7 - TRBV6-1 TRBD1 TGTGCCATCCAGGGACAGTTTACCCAGGGCGAGCAGTACTTC CAIQGQFTQGEQYF
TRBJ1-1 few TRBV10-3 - TGTGCCATCAGAGGGGCCCAGAACACTGAAGCTTTCTTT CAIRGAQNTEAFF
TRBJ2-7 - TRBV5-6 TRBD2 TGTGCCAGCAGCTTGGGACTAGCGGGAGTCGAGCAGTACTTC CASSLGLAGVEQYF
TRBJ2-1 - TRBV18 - TGTGCCAGCTCCTTCTCGGCGGTCCATGAGCAGTTCTTC CASSFSAVHEQFF
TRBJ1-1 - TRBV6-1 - TGTGCCAGCAGAACTTCCTGGGCAGGGGACACTGAAGCTTTCTTT CASRTSWAGDTEAFF
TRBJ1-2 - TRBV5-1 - TGCGCCAGCAGCTTGGGGGTGACAAACTATGGCTACACCTTC CASSLGVTNYGYTF
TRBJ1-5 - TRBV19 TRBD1 TGTGCCAGTAGTATAGCGGGGACAGGGGGTTATCAGCCCCAGCATTTT CASSIAGTGGYQPQHF
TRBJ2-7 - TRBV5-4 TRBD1 TGTGCCAGCAGCTGGGCGGGGGACAGGGCATACGAGCAGTACTTC CASSWAGDRAYEQYF
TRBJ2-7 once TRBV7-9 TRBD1 TGTGCCAGCAGCTCCGGCCGGGACAGCAAATACGAGCAGTACTTC CASSSGRDSKYEQYF
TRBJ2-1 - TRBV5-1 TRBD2 TGCGCCAGCAGCTTGGCAGGACTAGATGGGAATGAGCAGTTCTTC CASSLAGLDGNEQFF
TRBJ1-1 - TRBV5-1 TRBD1 TGCGCCAGCAGCCCGCAACCGGGACAGGGCCTTGAAGCTTTCTTT CASSPQPGQGLEAFF
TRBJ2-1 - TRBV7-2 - TGTGCCAGCAGCTCGGGGTCCAGGGAGCAGTTCTTC CASSSGSREQFF
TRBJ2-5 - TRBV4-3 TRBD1 TGCGCCAGCAGCCAAGTGGGGGACAGGCAAGAGACCCAGTACTTC CASSQVGDRQETQYF
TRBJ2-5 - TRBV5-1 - TGCGCCAGCAGCTTGCGAGGCGGGAAGGAGACCCAGTACTTC CASSLRGGKETQYF
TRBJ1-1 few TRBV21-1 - TGTGCCAGCAGCAAGGGGGGACAGGGAAACACTGAAGCTTTCTTT CASSKGGQGNTEAFF
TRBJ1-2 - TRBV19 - TGTGCCAGTAGTGCCGGACGGGACTTAAGGGGCTACACCTTC CASSAGRDLRGYTF
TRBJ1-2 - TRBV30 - TGTGCCTGGACAAGAGGGAACTATGGCTACACCTTC CAWTRGNYGYTF
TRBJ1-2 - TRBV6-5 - TGTGCCAGCAGTCCCCTTGGGACACGGGACTATGGCTACACCTTC CASSPLGTRDYGYTF
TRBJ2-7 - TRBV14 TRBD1 TGTGCCAGCAGCCAAGACCGACAGGGGAACGAGCAGTACTTC CASSQDRQGNEQYF
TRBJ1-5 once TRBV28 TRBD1 TGTGCCAGCAGGGGGGGGGACAGGGCCAATCAGCCCCAGCATTTT CASRGGDRANQPQHF
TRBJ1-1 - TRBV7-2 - TGTGCCAGCAGCTTATCCGGGGGCACTGAAGCTTTCTTT CASSLSGGTEAFF
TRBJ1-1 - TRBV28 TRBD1 TGTGCCAGCAGTCAGGGTGGAGGGGGCGCACTCACTGAAGCTTTCTTT CASSQGGGGALTEAFF
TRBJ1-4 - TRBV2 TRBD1 TGTGCCAGCAGTTGGGACAGGTCGGCAACTAATGAAAAACTGTTTTTT CASSWDRSATNEKLFF
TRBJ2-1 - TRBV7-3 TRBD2 TGTGCCAGCAGCTTAGGCGCTAGCGGGGGAAATGAGCAGTTCTTC CASSLGASGGNEQFF
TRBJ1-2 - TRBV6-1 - TGTGCCAGCAGTGAGGCGCCGGAGGCGGAACTCTATGGCTACACCTTC CASSEAPEAELYGYTF
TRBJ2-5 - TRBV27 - TGTGCCAGCAGTGAACCCCCCGGTGGGAGAACCGAGACCCAGTACTTC CASSEPPGGRTETQYF
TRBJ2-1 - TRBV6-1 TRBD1 TGTGCCAGCAGTTCCCCGGGACAGGGGGCCAATGAGCAGTTCTTC CASSSPGQGANEQFF
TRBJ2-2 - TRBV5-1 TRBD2 TGCGCCAGCAGCTTGGAAGCGGGGACCGGGGAGCTGTTTTTT CASSLEAGTGELFF
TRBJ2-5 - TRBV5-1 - TGCGCCAGCAGCTTGCTGCAAGAGACCCAGTACTTC CASSLLQETQYF
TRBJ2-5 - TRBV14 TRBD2 TGTGCCAGCAGCCAAGACCCGGTAGGCGAGCGGGAGGTGGAGACCCAGTACTTC CASSQDPVGEREVETQYF
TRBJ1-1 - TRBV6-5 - TGTGCCAGCAGTCCCCCCCGGGCTGAAGCTTTCTTT CASSPPRAEAFF